A single sample is the source of the 21 T cell receptor beta chains below, sequenced in a study of OX40 agonist ivuxolimab in advanced cancers. Measured with immunoSEQ multiplex PCR; TCRdb has only the in-frame clones, and not every one. The table records 45,000 to 60,000 clones, roughly 90% of them present only once. Sample: CD4+ or CD8+ T cells sorted from blood, taken in a trial of the OX40 agonist ivuxolimab. These receptors came from an adult with an advanced solid tumor such as melanoma, head and neck, liver or kidney cancer.

Turning to this clone: A read error likely explains this, since a far larger clone differs by one base. The rearrangement uses TRBV28 and TRBJ2-3; D remains unclear. Deletions cut 5 bases from V and 1 base from J, with 4 bases between. From germline, CDR1 is MDHEN and CDR2 SYDVKM. The CDR3 has 12 residues. The CDR3 sequence is CASSARTDTQYF. CDR3 in DNA: TGTGCCAGCAGTGCCCGCACAGATACGCAGTATTTT.

This clone was seen a few times. V is TRBV4-2 and J is TRBJ1-1; no firm D call. V shed 0 bases and J shed 3 bases, with 8 bases lying between them. Germline assignment: CDR1 LGHNA and CDR2 YNFKEQ. The CDR3 runs 14 residues. CDR3 region: CASSQDRGDTEAFF. CDR3 nucleotides: TGTGCCAGCAGCCAAGATCGAGGCGACACTGAAGCTTTCTTT.

The rearrangement joins TRBV11-1 to TRBJ1-1; D is ambiguous. Germline V gene lookup returns CDR1 SGHAT and CDR2 FQDESV (reference sequence). The CDR3 covers 14 residues. V shed 2 bases and J shed 5 bases, with 12 bases lying between them. As DNA, the CDR3 is TGTGCCAGCAGCTTACTGGAGGAGGAGACTGAAGCTTTCTTT. It is translated as CASSLLEEETEAFF.

The chain carries TRBV18 and TRBJ1-1; 7 bases match TRBD1. CDR3 length: 15 residues. Germline V CDR1 and CDR2: KGHSH, LQKENI. Trimming removed 6 bases from V and 4 bases from J; junction bases left unmatched: 11. The CDR3 loop is CASSSEAGGRTEAFF. CDR3 coding DNA: TGTGCCAGCTCTTCAGAGGCAGGGGGTCGCACTGAAGCTTTCTTT.

The V gene is TRBV6-5, the J gene TRBJ1-5; perhaps TRBD1 as D (6 bases). Trimming pared 6 bases from V and 4 bases from J, leaving 13 bases between. CDR1 is MNHEY, CDR2 SVGAGI, per germline. The CDR3 length is 14 residues. The CDR3 nucleotides are TGTGCCAGCAGACAGGGTCAGAGGAATCAGCCCCAGCATTTT. Protein sequence: CASRQGQRNQPQHF.

V is TRBV12-5 and J is TRBJ2-1; 11 positions agree with TRBD2. V lost 5 bases to trimming and J lost 3 bases; unmatched junction nucleotides: 3. Looked up from germline, CDR1 is LGHNT and CDR2 is FRNRAP. The CDR3 totals 15 residues. The DNA for the CDR3 is TGTGCTAGTGGTCCCGGGACTAGCGGCTACAATGAGCAGTTCTTC. Protein: CASGPGTSGYNEQFF.

The rearrangement uses TRBV25-1 and TRBJ1-1; TRBD1 agrees at 7 bases. This CDR3 comprises 16 residues. J gave up 2 bases and V 4 bases, and 10 bases lay outside the gene matches. Germline CDR1 MGHDK, CDR2 SYGVNS. CDR3 DNA: TGTGCCAGCAGTGTCCCAGTCCAGGGGGGTAACACTGAAGCTTTCTTT. Protein product: CASSVPVQGGNTEAFF. The full variable domain, its missing parts supplied by reference TRBV25-1 and TRBJ1-1, is EADIYQTPRYLVIGTGKKITLECSQTMGHDKMYWYQQDPGMELHLIHYSYGVNSTEKGDLSSESTVSRIRTEHFPLTLESARPSHTSQYLCASSVPVQGGNTEAFFGQGTRLTVV.

The rearrangement joins TRBV19 to TRBJ1-5, with D tentatively TRBD1 (6 bases). Germline V gene sequence: CDR1 LNHDA, CDR2 SQIVND (reference sequence). V lost 1 base and J 2 bases, leaving 9 bases between the germline ends. The CDR3 is made up of 15 amino acids. CDR3 bases: TGTGCCAGTAGTATAGGACAGGTTGGCAATCAGCCCCAGCATTTT. Residues: CASSIGQVGNQPQHF.

The chain is built from TRBV7-8 and TRBJ1-2, with 10 bases lining up with TRBD1. From germline, CDR1 is SGHVS and CDR2 FQNEAQ. The CDR3 contains 14 residues. The trim removed 5 bases at V and 0 bases at J, leaving 0 bases unmatched. CDR3: CASSGTGANYGYTF. The CDR3, as DNA: TGTGCCAGCAGCGGGACAGGGGCTAACTATGGCTACACCTTC.

V gene TRBV19 combines with J gene TRBJ2-1, with D possibly TRBD2 on 5 matching bases. The CDR3 totals 15 residues. Looked up from germline, CDR1 is LNHDA and CDR2 is SQIVND (reference sequence). V lost 3 bases and J 5 bases, leaving 14 bases between the germline ends. The CDR3 here is CASSISGGRHNEQFF. Here the CDR3 DNA reads TGTGCCAGTAGTATTTCGGGCGGGCGGCACAATGAGCAGTTCTTC.

This chain links TRBV9 with TRBJ2-1; TRBD1 aligns across 10 bases. Germline CDR1 is SGDLS and CDR2 is YYNGEE. Unmatched junction bases numbered 10, after V lost 4 bases and J lost 6 bases. This CDR3 has 16 residues. The CDR3 DNA follows: TGTGCCAGCAGCTTAGACGAAAGGACAGGGGGCAATGAGCAGTTCTTC. It is translated as CASSLDERTGGNEQFF.

This chain connects TRBV5-1 to TRBJ2-3; a weak D match, TRBD2 (7 bases). CDR3 length equals 16 residues. V was pared by 4 bases and J by 4 bases, with 19 bases between. CDR1 and CDR2 (germline): SGHRS, YFSETQ. In DNA, the CDR3 is TGCGCCAGCAGCCCCGTGGGGGGGGCGAGAGCAGATACGCAGTATTTT. Amino acid sequence: CASSPVGGARADTQYF. The whole variable domain, filled in from reference TRBV5-1 and TRBJ2-3, reads KAGVTQTPRYLIKTRGQQVTLSCSPISGHRSVSWYQQTPGQGLQFLFEYFSETQRNKGNFPGRFSGRQFSNSRSEMNVSTLELGDSALYLCASSPVGGARADTQYFGPGTRLTVL.

This clone was observed a single time. This chain joins TRBV7-6 and TRBJ1-1, with D unresolved. The length of the CDR3 is 14 residues. Per germline, CDR1 SGHVS and CDR2 FNYEAQ. V was trimmed by 2 bases and J by 1 base, leaving 8 bases between them. DNA of the CDR3: TGTGCCAGCAGCTTATCCCTAGAGAACACTGAAGCTTTCTTT. Its translation is CASSLSLENTEAFF.

This sequence joins TRBV5-1 and TRBJ1-2; 7 positions match TRBD1. V was clipped by 4 bases and J by 3 bases; unmatched bases: 12. The CDR3 length is 16 residues. Germline V CDR1 and CDR2: SGHRS, YFSETQ. The CDR3 spells CASSQRQGSVDYGYTF. The CDR3 nucleotides are TGCGCCAGCAGCCAAAGACAGGGAAGTGTTGACTATGGCTACACCTTC.

This chain links TRBV2 with TRBJ1-6, with D possibly matching TRBD1 (5 bases). In germline, CDR1 is SNHLY, CDR2 FYNNEI. The CDR3 totals 16 residues. Deletions cut 6 bases from V and 0 bases from J, with 12 bases between. The CDR3 nucleotides are TGTGCCAGCAGCCCTCAGGGAAGCTCCTATAATTCACCCCTCCACTTT. This codes for CASSPQGSSYNSPLHF.

The gene calls are TRBV10-3 and TRBJ1-2; D gene ambiguous. The CDR3 extends over 13 amino acids. Trimming shortened V by 4 bases and J by 7 bases, and 13 bases separated the two germline ends. In germline, CDR1 is ENHRY, CDR2 SYGVKD. The DNA of the CDR3 is TGTGCCATCAGTGGAAGTAGGGAAACTGGCTACACCTTC. It encodes CAISGSRETGYTF.

This chain uses TRBV19 with TRBJ1-5; a weak D match, TRBD1 (5 bases). Trimming stripped 5 bases from V and 2 bases from J, with 7 bases between. CDR3 size: 13 residues. The V gene's germline CDR1 is LNHDA and CDR2 SQIVND (reference sequence). Here the CDR3 reads CASSGAGNQPQHF. DNA of the CDR3: TGTGCCAGTAGTGGGGCAGGCAATCAGCCCCAGCATTTT. Full variable domain (rest looked up from reference TRBV19 and TRBJ1-5): DGGITQSPKYLFRKEGQNVTLSCEQNLNHDAMYWYRQDPGQGLRLIYYSQIVNDFQKGDIAEGYSVSREKKESFPLTVTSAQKNPTAFYLCASSGAGNQPQHFGDGTRLSIL.

The genes are TRBV10-3 and TRBJ1-3; D is unclear. The CDR3 contains 16 residues. Deletions cut 4 bases from V and 3 bases from J, with 16 bases between. Germline V gene lookup returns CDR1 ENHRY and CDR2 SYGVKD. Here the CDR3 DNA reads TGTGCCATCAGTGGCACAGCCGCTCGGCGTGGAAACACCATATATTTT. Translating gives CAISGTAARRGNTIYF.

This clone has just one count. CDR3: CASSIGSTGELFF. For the CDR3, the DNA is TGTGCCAGTAGTATAGGCAGCACCGGGGAGCTGTTTTTT. The gene calls are TRBV19 and TRBJ2-2; D is undetermined. CDR3 size: 13 residues. CDR1 is LNHDA and CDR2 is SQIVND in the germline V gene (reference sequence). V was clipped by 1 base and J by 4 bases, with 4 bases between them.

The chain joins TRBV30 to TRBJ2-5, with D perhaps matching TRBD1 or TRBD2 (5 bases each). The V end was cut by 0 bases, the J end by 4 bases, with 12 bases between. The V gene's germline CDR1 is GTSNPN and CDR2 SVGIG (reference sequence). This CDR3 contains 14 residues. The CDR3 nucleotides are TGTGCCTGGAGTGTGGGGCTAGCAGGAGAGACCCAGTACTTC. It is translated as CAWSVGLAGETQYF.

This clone occurred once. The genes are TRBV19 and TRBJ2-1; D uncertain. This CDR3 contains 16 residues. V was pared by 5 bases and J by 5 bases, with 19 bases between. CDR1 is LNHDA and CDR2 is SQIVND in the germline V gene (reference sequence). The CDR3 spells CASSLKLISLHNEQFF. CDR3 nucleotide sequence: TGTGCCAGTAGTCTAAAGCTTATCTCTCTACACAATGAGCAGTTCTTC.